This TCR beta chain was sequenced for a study of T-cell memory formation after mild COVID-19. About the research overall: The TCR clusters were mostly specific to one donor.

Constant-segment primers and 5'RACE yielded cDNA libraries for TCR alpha and TCR beta, each carrying sample barcodes and UMIs. TCRdb re-called the 5' RACE reads with MiXCR, one entry per CDR3 protein. The sample has hundreds of thousands of distinct CDR3 sequences, approximately 16% seen once. This CDR3 has 16 amino acids. V lost 5 bases and J lost 6; bases outside the gene matches: 15. Germline-derived CDR1 and CDR2 are SGHRS and YFSETQ. The sample consisted of PBMCs or a T cell subset sorted from them (not recorded which). This clonotype originated in a man aged 18 to 30 who had mild COVID-19 (a few samples of this study predate the infection). Cell type and time point are not known. The chain recombines TRBV5-1 with TRBJ1-2; 8 bases fit TRBD1. The CDR3 spells CASRYGTGNMRDGYTF. CDR3 in DNA: TGCGCCAGCAGATACGGGACAGGAAACATGCGGGATGGCTACACCTTC.